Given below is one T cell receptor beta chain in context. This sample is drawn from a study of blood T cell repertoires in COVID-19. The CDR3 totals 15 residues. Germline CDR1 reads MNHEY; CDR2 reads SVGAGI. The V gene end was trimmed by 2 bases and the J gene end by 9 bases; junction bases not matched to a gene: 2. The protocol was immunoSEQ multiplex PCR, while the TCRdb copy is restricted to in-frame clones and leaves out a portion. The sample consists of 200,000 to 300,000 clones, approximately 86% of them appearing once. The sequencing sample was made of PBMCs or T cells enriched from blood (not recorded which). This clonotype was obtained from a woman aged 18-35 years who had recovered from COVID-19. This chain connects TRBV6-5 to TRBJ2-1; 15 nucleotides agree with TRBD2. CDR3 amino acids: CASSYGTSGRFEQFF. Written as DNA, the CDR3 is TGTGCCAGCAGTTACGGGACTAGCGGGAGGTTTGAGCAGTTCTTC.